Presented here are 21 T cell receptor beta chains from one specimen sequenced in a study of shared clonotypes between healthy human individuals. Sequenced by immunoSEQ multiplex PCR; TCRdb stores in-frame clones only, minus some. The sample holds about 2.5 million clones, roughly 92% seen once. Source material: naive CD4+ T cells from PBMCs. Subset meaning: CD45RA+ positively selected. Receptors were obtained from a man younger than 35 in good health. Some clones in this sample may be carry-over from other donors' samples.

This CDR3 reads CASSSGRDTQYF. CDR3 nucleotides: TGTGCCAGCAGCTCCGGACGTGATACGCAGTATTTT. This chain links TRBV5-4 with TRBJ2-3, with D unclear. The germline V and J ends were trimmed by 3 bases and 6 bases, with 8 bases remaining between them. This CDR3 comprises 12 residues. The germline V gene has CDR1 SGHNT and CDR2 YYREEE (reference sequence).

The chain is built from TRBV2 and TRBJ2-5, with 10 positions matching TRBD1. With V trimmed by 6 bases and J by 9 bases, 10 bases remained unmatched. The CDR3 length is 14 residues. Germline-derived CDR1 and CDR2 are SNHLY and FYNNEI. DNA for the CDR3: TGTGCCAGCAGCCCACGCGGGACAGGGGTCGCCCAGTACTTC. Translated, it gives CASSPRGTGVAQYF.

In the case of this clone: One end of the junction is discordant with germline, which a read error may explain. Within the sample, other DNA sequences also encode this same CDR3. The J gene is TRBJ2-3, the V gene TRBV2, with 9 bases matching TRBD1. The CDR3 spans 14 residues. CDR1 is SNHLY and CDR2 is FYNNEI in the germline V gene. This CDR3 is CASSRDRATDTQYF. In nucleotides, the CDR3 is TGTGCCAGCAGTCGGGACAGGGCCACAGATACACAGTATTTT.

The V and J genes are TRBV7-9 and TRBJ2-7, with D possibly matching TRBD1 (6 bases). The CDR3 is made up of 12 amino acids. Germline CDR1 is SEHNR and CDR2 is FQNEAQ (reference sequence). The ends were cut back, 3 bases at V and 5 bases at J, with 8 bases in the middle. The CDR3 loop reads CASSFSGDEQYF. The CDR3 region has the DNA TGTGCCAGCAGCTTTTCAGGGGACGAGCAGTACTTC.

The V call is TRBV30, the J call TRBJ1-5, with D perhaps matching TRBD1 (5 bases). Trimming took 3 bases from V and 1 from J, leaving 13 bases between them. CDR1 and CDR2 (germline): GTSNPN, SVGIG (reference sequence). The CDR3 spans 15 residues. The CDR3 DNA reads TGTGCCTGGAGCCTCGGGACTTCAAGCAATCAGCCCCAGCATTTT. This codes for CAWSLGTSSNQPQHF.

V gene TRBV28 combines with J gene TRBJ2-1; tentatively, D is TRBD2 (7 bases). The CDR3 has 20 amino acids. The V and J ends lost 10 bases and 4 bases respectively, with 35 bases between them. From germline, CDR1 is MDHEN and CDR2 SYDVKM. CDR3 bases: TGTGCCACCCGTTCCGATGGGGGCGGGAGCAGCACTGCCCTATACAATGAGCAGTTCTTC. Protein sequence: CATRSDGGGSSTALYNEQFF.

The chain combines TRBV7-2 with TRBJ2-2, with 8 bases aligning to TRBD2. J was trimmed by 7 bases and V by 2 bases; bases with no gene match: 6. Germline V CDR1 and CDR2: SGHTA, FQGNSA. The CDR3 totals 15 residues. The CDR3 DNA reads TGTGCCAGCAGCTTATTGGGACTAGAATTCGGGGAGCTGTTTTTT. This codes for CASSLLGLEFGELFF.

The CDR3 loop reads CASTPGWGFYEQYF. Written as DNA, the CDR3 is TGTGCCAGCACCCCAGGGTGGGGGTTTTACGAGCAGTACTTC. This chain connects TRBV28 to TRBJ2-7, with D tentatively TRBD1 or TRBD2 (5 bases each). CDR1 MDHEN and CDR2 SYDVKM come from the germline V gene. The CDR3 is 14 amino acids. Trimming left V 7 bases short and J 4 bases short, with 17 bases between.

Points on this clone: Other DNA sequences in the sample encode the same CDR3. The genes are TRBV7-3 and TRBJ1-1; tentative D call: TRBD1 (5 bases). CDR1 SGHTA and CDR2 FQGTGA come from the germline V gene. With 6 bases removed from V and 0 bases from J, the gap between germline ends came to 8 bases. The CDR3 consists of 13 residues. The CDR3 coding sequence is TGTGCCAGCAGTAGGGGACTGAACACTGAAGCTTTCTTT. Translation gives CASSRGLNTEAFF. The variable domain in full, completed from reference TRBV7-3 and TRBJ1-1, reads GAGVSQTPSNKVTEKGKYVELRCDPISGHTALYWYRQSLGQGPEFLIYFQGTGAADDSGLPNDRFFAVRPEGSVSTLKIQRTERGDSAVYLCASSRGLNTEAFFGQGTRLTVV.

The V gene is TRBV19, the J gene TRBJ2-2; D unresolved. The V gene lost 5 bases and the J gene lost 0 bases, with 10 bases spanning the gap. Germline values: CDR1 LNHDA, CDR2 SQIVND (reference sequence). The CDR3 sequence is 15 residues long. CDR3 residues: CASSGQASNTGELFF. The CDR3 coding sequence is TGTGCCAGTAGTGGGCAGGCATCGAACACCGGGGAGCTGTTTTTT.

V usage is TRBV15 and J usage is TRBJ2-3; D is perhaps TRBD2 (5 bases). The CDR3 has 14 amino acids. Trimming removed 4 bases from V and 0 bases from J, with 8 bases in between. Germline CDR1 and CDR2: LNHNV and YYDKDF (reference sequence). CDR3 sequence reads: CATSMPGSTDTQYF. Here the CDR3 DNA reads TGTGCCACCAGCATGCCGGGAAGCACAGATACGCAGTATTTT.

The chain has TRBV7-8 and TRBJ2-5; D perhaps matches TRBD1 (6 bases). The CDR3 is made up of 14 amino acids. CDR1 is SGHVS and CDR2 is FQNEAQ in the germline V gene. Trimming removed 5 bases from V and 5 bases from J, with 15 bases in between. The CDR3 spells CASSRGFAGETQYF. CDR3 DNA: TGTGCCAGCAGCAGGGGGTTCGCGGGTGAGACCCAGTACTTC.

V gene TRBV6-5 combines with J gene TRBJ2-5; weak D call: TRBD2 (5 bases). V was shortened by 5 bases and J by 0 bases, with 13 bases between the two germline ends. This CDR3 is 15 amino acids long. Germline-derived CDR1 and CDR2 are MNHEY and SVGAGI. The CDR3 sequence is CASSRGGAYQETQYF. The CDR3 DNA reads TGTGCCAGCAGTCGTGGAGGAGCATACCAAGAGACCCAGTACTTC.

V usage is TRBV30 and J usage is TRBJ1-1; D not certain. CDR3 length equals 15 residues. Trimming cost V 0 bases and J 4 bases, with 15 bases left between them. The germline CDR1 and CDR2 sequences are GTSNPN and SVGIG (reference sequence). The CDR3 here is CAWSVLGAWATEAFF. In DNA, the CDR3 is TGTGCCTGGAGTGTATTGGGTGCTTGGGCCACTGAAGCTTTCTTT.

The CDR3 sequence is CASSLSQGREELFF. As DNA, the CDR3 is TGTGCCAGCAGCTTAAGCCAGGGACGGGAGGAGCTGTTTTTT. The chain is built from TRBV11-3 and TRBJ2-2; D possibly matches TRBD1 or TRBD2 (5 bases each). CDR3 length: 14 amino acids. Germline V lookup: CDR1 SGHNT, CDR2 YENEEA. V lost 2 bases, J lost 10 bases, and 14 bases lay in between.

The J gene is TRBJ2-6, the V gene TRBV5-1, with 8 nucleotides matching TRBD2. V was clipped by 3 bases and J by 1 base; unmatched bases: 15. The germline V gene encodes CDR1 SGHRS and CDR2 YFSETQ. The CDR3 consists of 20 residues. This CDR3 is CASSSRGGPTELSGANVLTF. Here the CDR3 DNA reads TGCGCCAGCAGCTCCCGCGGGGGGCCGACGGAACTTTCTGGGGCCAACGTCCTGACTTTC.

The rearrangement uses TRBV5-1 and TRBJ2-1; perhaps TRBD2 as D (6 bases). Trimming took 0 bases from V and 8 from J, leaving 21 bases between them. Germline V lookup: CDR1 SGHRS, CDR2 YFSETQ. This CDR3 spans 17 amino acids. CDR3 DNA: TGCGCCAGCAGCTTGGCCAATGTGGGGACTCTACGCGATGAGCAGTTCTTC. Amino acid sequence: CASSLANVGTLRDEQFF.

The rearrangement uses TRBV11-2 and TRBJ1-3; 7 nucleotides align to TRBD1. V gave up 5 bases and J gave up 5 bases; unmatched junction bases: 21. Germline values: CDR1 SGHAT, CDR2 FQNNGV. CDR3 length: 19 amino acids. For the CDR3, the DNA is TGTGCCAGCAGCCTGACCCCCCTTAGACAGGGAGAGTCCAGAAACACCATATATTTT. Its protein is CASSLTPLRQGESRNTIYF. The full variable domain, its missing parts supplied by reference TRBV11-2 and TRBJ1-3, is EAGVAQSPRYKIIEKRQSVAFWCNPISGHATLYWYQQILGQGPKLLIQFQNNGVVDDSQLPKDRFSAERLKGVDSTLKIQPAKLEDSAVYLCASSLTPLRQGESRNTIYFGEGSWLTVV.

The chain combines TRBV5-1 with TRBJ2-3, with 12 bases matching TRBD1. The CDR3 length is 16 residues. The germline V gene encodes CDR1 SGHRS and CDR2 YFSETQ. V shed 2 bases and J 3 bases; nucleotides not matched to a gene: 4. The DNA for the CDR3 is TGCGCCAGCAGCTTCGGGGACAGGGGGCAAACAGATACGCAGTATTTT. It encodes CASSFGDRGQTDTQYF.

The rearrangement links TRBV18 to TRBJ1-1, with 9 bases that match TRBD1. Germline V gene data show CDR1 as KGHSH and CDR2 as LQKENI. The CDR3 runs 14 residues. V was pared by 5 bases and J by 3 bases, with 4 bases of the junction left unmatched. The CDR3 here is CASSSQGAYTEAFF. CDR3 in DNA: TGTGCCAGCTCATCACAGGGGGCGTACACTGAAGCTTTCTTT.

The chain combines TRBV29-1 with TRBJ1-1; the D is unclear. Per germline, CDR1 SQVTM and CDR2 ANQGSEA. The CDR3 spans 14 residues. The germline V and J ends were trimmed by 7 bases and 1 base, with 16 bases remaining between them. The CDR3 region has the DNA TGCAGCGCCGCACCGAAATTAAAGAACACTGAAGCTTTCTTT. Protein sequence: CSAAPKLKNTEAFF.